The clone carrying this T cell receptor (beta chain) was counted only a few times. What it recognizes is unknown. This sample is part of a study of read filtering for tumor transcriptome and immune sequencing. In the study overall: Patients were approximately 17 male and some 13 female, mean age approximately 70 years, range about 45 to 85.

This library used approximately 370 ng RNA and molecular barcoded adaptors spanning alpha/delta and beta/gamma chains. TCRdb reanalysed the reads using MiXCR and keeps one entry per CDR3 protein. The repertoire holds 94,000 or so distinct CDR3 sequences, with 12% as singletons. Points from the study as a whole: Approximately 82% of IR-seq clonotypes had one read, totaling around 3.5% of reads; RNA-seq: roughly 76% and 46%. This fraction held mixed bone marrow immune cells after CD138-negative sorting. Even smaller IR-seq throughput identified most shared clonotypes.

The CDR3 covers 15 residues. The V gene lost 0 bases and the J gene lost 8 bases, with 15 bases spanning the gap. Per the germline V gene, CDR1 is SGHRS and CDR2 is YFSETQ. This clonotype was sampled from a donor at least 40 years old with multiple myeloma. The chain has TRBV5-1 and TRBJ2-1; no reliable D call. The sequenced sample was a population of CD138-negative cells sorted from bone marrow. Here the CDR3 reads CASSLGDAIVDEQFF. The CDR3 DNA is TGCGCCAGCAGCTTGGGTGACGCCATTGTCGATGAGCAGTTCTTC. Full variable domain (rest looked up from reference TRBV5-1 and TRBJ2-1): KAGVTQTPRYLIKTRGQQVTLSCSPISGHRSVSWYQQTPGQGLQFLFEYFSETQRNKGNFPGRFSGRQFSNSRSEMNVSTLELGDSALYLCASSLGDAIVDEQFFGPGTRLTVL.